Shown below are 5 T cell receptor beta chains from a single sample sequenced in a study of T cells in tuberculosis. Using immunoSEQ multiplex PCR, the repertoire was profiled, and TCRdb retains in-frame clones only, with some absent. Altogether more than 35,000 clones are present, roughly 96% being singletons, with the ten largest covering 7% to 9%. Sequencing input: PBMCs. These receptors were collected from a donor aged 10-35 years with latent tuberculosis or without tuberculosis infection.

This chain connects TRBV6-1 to TRBJ1-1; D is unresolved. Germline V lookup: CDR1 MNHNS, CDR2 SASEGT. This CDR3 has 15 residues. Trimming shortened V by 2 bases and J by 0 bases, and 10 bases separated the two germline ends. In DNA form, the CDR3 reads TGTGCCAGCAGTGAATACCCCTGGCTGAACACTGAAGCTTTCTTT. This sequence encodes CASSEYPWLNTEAFF.

This clone occurred once. The chain employs TRBV7-3 and TRBJ2-3, with 8 bases fitting TRBD2. The V segment lost 5 bases and the J segment 3 bases; nucleotides outside the gene matches: 7. The CDR3 contains 15 residues. Germline assignment: CDR1 SGHTA and CDR2 FQGTGA. CDR3 residues: CASSLRAGVTDTQYF. DNA for the CDR3: TGTGCCAGCAGCCTCCGAGCGGGGGTAACAGATACGCAGTATTTT. The full variable domain, its missing parts supplied by reference TRBV7-3 and TRBJ2-3, is GAGVSQTPSNKVTEKGKYVELRCDPISGHTALYWYRQSLGQGPEFLIYFQGTGAADDSGLPNDRFFAVRPEGSVSTLKIQRTERGDSAVYLCASSLRAGVTDTQYFGPGTRLTVL.

The chain carries TRBV19 and TRBJ1-5; weak D call: TRBD1 (6 bases). This CDR3 has 16 amino acids. V lost 1 base and J 0 bases, leaving 10 bases between the germline ends. The germline CDR1 and CDR2 sequences are LNHDA and SQIVND (reference sequence). Here the CDR3 reads CASSIGQDYSNQPQHF. The CDR3 nucleotides are TGTGCCAGTAGTATAGGACAGGATTATAGCAATCAGCCCCAGCATTTT.

The V call is TRBV15, the J call TRBJ1-2, with 8 bases aligning to TRBD1. CDR3 size: 15 residues. V was clipped by 0 bases and J by 5 bases; unmatched bases: 5. Per germline, CDR1 LNHNV and CDR2 YYDKDF (reference sequence). DNA for the CDR3: TGTGCCACCAGCAGAGACAGGGGGCTGATATATGGCTACACCTTC. Protein: CATSRDRGLIYGYTF.

For the CDR3, the DNA is TGTGCCAGTAGTTCGACAGGGGTGGACGGGGAGCTGTTTTTT. Translation: CASSSTGVDGELFF. The chain joins TRBV19 to TRBJ2-2; TRBD1 matches at 8 bases. This CDR3 spans 14 amino acids. Germline-derived CDR1 and CDR2 are LNHDA and SQIVND (reference sequence). V shed 5 bases and J 7 bases; nucleotides not matched to a gene: 6.